The rows below give T cell receptor beta chains drawn from one sample of a study of cytomegalovirus exposure and HLA in healthy donors. Sequencing was performed with immunoSEQ multiplex PCR; in TCRdb, only in-frame clones are kept and a portion is missing. The sample has 150,000 to 200,000 clones, roughly 77% seen once. The sequencing sample was made of PBMCs. The receptors stem from a woman aged 50 to 65 in good health and CMV-seronegative. Both conserved end residues are part of each CDR3. The D gene is left open where the match is weak.

J: TRBJ2-1; D: TRBD2; length: 16; V: TRBV10-3; CDR3: CAISGTSASYYNEQFF
J: TRBJ2-7; D: TRBD2; length: 18; V: TRBV7-8; CDR3: CASSLEASGGVLSYEQYF
J: TRBJ2-2; D: -; length: 15; V: TRBV2; CDR3: CASSEDLVTTGELFF
J: TRBJ1-4; D: TRBD1; length: 16; V: TRBV11-2; CDR3: CASSFGTGGYNEKLFF
J: TRBJ2-7; D: -; length: 14; V: TRBV7-2; CDR3: CASSYIGGRYEQYF
J: TRBJ2-1; D: TRBD2; length: 16; V: TRBV28; CDR3: CASSSRLAGGRDEQFF
J: TRBJ1-2; D: -; length: 13; V: TRBV30; CDR3: CAWSRNRVSGYTF
J: TRBJ2-1; D: TRBD1; length: 15; V: TRBV13; CDR3: CASSFRDRGYNEQFF
J: TRBJ1-5; D: -; length: 15; V: TRBV5-1; CDR3: CASSLAGNSNQPQHF
J: TRBJ2-1; D: -; length: 14; V: TRBV7-9; CDR3: CASSLGVAHNEQFF
J: TRBJ2-1; D: TRBD1; length: 15; V: TRBV6-5; CDR3: CASTKDRGLYNEQFF
J: TRBJ1-3; D: -; length: 14; V: TRBV19; CDR3: CASKVTASGNTIYF
J: TRBJ1-1; D: -; length: 13; V: TRBV28; CDR3: CASSFSQYTEAFF
J: TRBJ1-4; D: TRBD1; length: 17; V: TRBV7-9; CDR3: CSSSDGRTGQRNEKLFF
J: TRBJ1-1; D: -; length: 13; V: TRBV7-6; CDR3: CASSLAQGAAAFF
J: TRBJ1-3; D: -; length: 15; V: TRBV2; CDR3: CASRAELDSRNTIYF
J: TRBJ1-5; D: -; length: 14; V: TRBV6-5; CDR3: CASSPHRGNQPQHF
J: TRBJ1-1; D: TRBD1; length: 14; V: TRBV19; CDR3: CASTKTGVNTEAFF
J: TRBJ2-7; D: -; length: 14; V: TRBV7-2; CDR3: CASTEQRSFYEQYF
J: TRBJ2-3; D: TRBD1; length: 13; V: TRBV7-9; CDR3: CATRTGGTDTQYF
J: TRBJ1-2; D: -; length: 15; V: TRBV5-1; CDR3: CASSLYDGQSNGYTF
J: TRBJ2-1; D: -; length: 16; V: TRBV11-2; CDR3: CASSHGGIPTYNEQFF
J: TRBJ2-6; D: TRBD1; length: 15; V: TRBV18; CDR3: CASSQGASGANVLTF
J: TRBJ1-2; D: TRBD1; length: 14; V: TRBV25-1; CDR3: CASRAQGAYYGYTF
J: TRBJ2-7; D: -; length: 15; V: TRBV4-2; CDR3: CASSQDTGLSYEQYF
J: TRBJ2-7; D: -; length: 11; V: TRBV2; CDR3: CASSTRNEQYF
J: TRBJ2-5; D: -; length: 15; V: TRBV5-1; CDR3: CASSLEVRREETQYF
J: TRBJ2-6; D: TRBD2; length: 15; V: TRBV28; CDR3: CASSGGWAGANVLTF
J: -; D: TRBD1; length: 15; V: TRBV10-3; CDR3: CAISEDSRGTYEQYF
J: TRBJ2-7; D: -; length: 14; V: TRBV7-2; CDR3: CASSFTTGSYEQYF
J: TRBJ2-5; D: TRBD2; length: 14; V: TRBV7-9; CDR3: CASSLSGGQETQYF
J: TRBJ2-7; D: TRBD1; length: 17; V: TRBV11-2; CDR3: CASSLGTGTGASYEQYF
J: TRBJ2-1; D: TRBD2; length: 10; V: TRBV20-1; CDR3: CGSGGYEQFF
J: TRBJ2-7; D: -; length: 15; V: TRBV7-2; CDR3: CASSLGTEEGYEQYF
J: TRBJ2-5; D: -; length: 15; V: TRBV11-3; CDR3: CASSLGGGNEETQYF
J: TRBJ1-4; D: -; length: 14; V: TRBV18; CDR3: CASSPLAANEKLFF
J: TRBJ1-4; D: -; length: 15; V: TRBV18; CDR3: CASSPRIAEGEKLFF
J: TRBJ1-2; D: -; length: 16; V: TRBV14; CDR3: CASSPGVWGANYGYTF
J: TRBJ2-7; D: TRBD2; length: 17; V: TRBV28; CDR3: CASSLGGLAGGRYEQYF
J: TRBJ1-6; D: TRBD1; length: 18; V: TRBV6-1; CDR3: CARIERGQGVWEDSPLHF
J: TRBJ1-3; D: TRBD1; length: 18; V: TRBV4-3; CDR3: CASSHDWTGNQAGNTIYF
J: TRBJ1-3; D: -; length: 16; V: TRBV18; CDR3: CASSPPTGETGNTIYF